One and the same sample provided the 18 T cell receptor beta chains below, sequenced in a study of blood T cell repertoires in COVID-19. Assay used: immunoSEQ multiplex PCR; TCRdb lists only in-frame clones, some missing. The table includes 60,000 to 75,000 clones, under 85% detected once. The sample comprised peripheral blood. These receptors were taken from a woman aged 45-60 years with acute or convalescent COVID-19.

The J gene is TRBJ2-1, the V gene TRBV5-4; 13 bases map to TRBD2. Looked up from germline, CDR1 is SGHNT and CDR2 is YYREEE (reference sequence). The trim removed 4 bases at V and 7 bases at J, leaving 8 bases unmatched. CDR3 length: 16 residues. Here the CDR3 DNA reads TGTGCCAGCAGCATACTAGCGGGGGGGCCAGCAAATGAGCAGTTCTTC. Protein sequence: CASSILAGGPANEQFF.

The chain employs TRBV29-1 and TRBJ2-5, with 11 bases fitting TRBD2. The CDR3 consists of 18 residues. The germline V gene encodes CDR1 SQVTM and CDR2 ANQGSEA. V shed 1 base and J 4 bases; nucleotides not matched to a gene: 14. CDR3 sequence (DNA): TGCAGCGTTGAAGGGCTCCTAGCGGGAGGCCGCCGGGTAGAGACCCAGTACTTC. Translating gives CSVEGLLAGGRRVETQYF. Drawing the rest from reference TRBV29-1 and TRBJ2-5, the complete variable domain is SAVISQKPSRDICQRGTSLTIQCQVDSQVTMMFWYRQQPGQSLTLIATANQGSEATYESGFVIDKFPISRPNLTFSTLTVSNMSPEDSSIYLCSVEGLLAGGRRVETQYFGPGTRLLVL.

The chain employs TRBV6-1 and TRBJ2-3; D might be TRBD2 (6 bases). Trimming removed 2 bases at V and 1 base at J, with 25 bases between. CDR1 is MNHNS, CDR2 SASEGT, per germline. The CDR3 is 20 residues long. CDR3 sequence reads: CASSETLVGGTSFRTDTQYF. DNA for the CDR3: TGTGCCAGCAGTGAAACGCTTGTGGGAGGAACCTCTTTTCGCACAGATACGCAGTATTTT.

Worth noting for this clone: Additional DNA sequences in this sample encode the identical CDR3. CDR3 nucleotides: TGCGCCAGCAGCCAAGATCGGGGGGGGAATGAAAAACTGTTTTTT. It yields the protein CASSQDRGGNEKLFF. V and J are TRBV4-3 and TRBJ1-4; perhaps TRBD1 as D (5 bases). V lost 0 bases and J lost 5, with 10 bases in between. The CDR3 totals 15 residues. Germline V lookup: CDR1 LGHNA, CDR2 YSLEER.

The rearrangement uses TRBV6-5 and TRBJ1-2, with 10 bases identical to TRBD1. Germline V CDR1 and CDR2: MNHEY, SVGAGI. V lost 6 bases, J lost 3 bases, and 1 base stayed unmatched. CDR3 length: 13 residues. This CDR3 reads CASRTGGDYGYTF. CDR3 nucleotides: TGTGCCAGCAGGACAGGGGGCGACTATGGCTACACCTTC.

This chain uses TRBV29-1 with TRBJ1-1; D not certain. The V gene's germline CDR1 is SQVTM and CDR2 ANQGSEA. This CDR3 has 13 residues. The germline V and J ends were trimmed by 3 bases and 5 bases, with 13 bases remaining between them. CDR3 sequence reads: CSVDRGLRTEAFF. The DNA of the CDR3 is TGCAGCGTTGATCGAGGGTTGAGGACTGAAGCTTTCTTT. Looking up the rest from reference TRBV29-1 and TRBJ1-1 gives the full variable domain: SAVISQKPSRDICQRGTSLTIQCQVDSQVTMMFWYRQQPGQSLTLIATANQGSEATYESGFVIDKFPISRPNLTFSTLTVSNMSPEDSSIYLCSVDRGLRTEAFFGQGTRLTVV.

This chain joins TRBV21-1 and TRBJ1-5; TRBD1 is the table's D call, not checked against the DNA. TRBV21-1 counts as a pseudogene. The CDR3 covers 17 residues. CDR3 DNA: TGTGCCAGCAGCAAAGGGACAGCGAACCATAGCAATCAGCCCCAGCATTTT. As protein: CASSKGTANHSNQPQHF.

The chain couples TRBV18 to TRBJ1-2; the match to TRBD1 covers 7 bases. The ends lost 3 bases at V and 2 bases at J; junction bases unmatched: 3. Germline V lookup: CDR1 KGHSH, CDR2 LQKENI. The CDR3 contains 14 residues. The CDR3 DNA is TGTGCCAGCTCACCGATGGGACAGAACTATGGCTACACCTTC. This encodes CASSPMGQNYGYTF.

This sequence joins TRBV25-1 and TRBJ1-2; tentative D call: TRBD1 (5 bases). CDR3 length equals 14 residues. Trimming removed 4 bases at V and 7 bases at J, with 16 bases between. In germline, CDR1 is MGHDK, CDR2 SYGVNS. The DNA of the CDR3 is TGTGCCAGCAGTGGACAGTCCCCCTCGGGTGGCTACACCTTC. Its protein product is CASSGQSPSGGYTF.

Turning to this clone: This specimen includes other DNA sequences encoding the same CDR3. This chain links TRBV5-1 with TRBJ2-5; 12 bases agree with TRBD2. V lost 5 bases, J lost 1 base, and 3 bases stayed unmatched. There are 15 residues in the CDR3. CDR1 is SGHRS, CDR2 YFSETQ, per germline. CDR3 sequence: CASRTSGGLQETQYF. CDR3 DNA sequence: TGCGCCAGCAGAACTAGCGGGGGGCTCCAAGAGACCCAGTACTTC.

The chain joins TRBV28 to TRBJ1-1, with D tentatively TRBD1 (5 bases). Looked up from germline, CDR1 is MDHEN and CDR2 is SYDVKM. CDR3 size: 11 residues. V lost 3 bases and J lost 10, with 9 bases in between. This chain's CDR3 is CASSFSGGAFF. CDR3 sequence (DNA): TGTGCCAGCAGTTTCTCCGGGGGAGCTTTCTTT. Full variable domain (missing parts from reference TRBV28 and TRBJ1-1): DVKVTQSSRYLVKRTGEKVFLECVQDMDHENMFWYRQDPGLGLRLIYFSYDVKMKEKGDIPEGYSVSREKKERFSLILESASTNQTSMYLCASSFSGGAFFGQGTRLTVV.

The J gene is TRBJ2-2, the V gene TRBV18, with no clear D. The CDR3 has 15 amino acids. Per the germline V gene, CDR1 is KGHSH and CDR2 is LQKENI. Trimming left V 0 bases short and J 4 bases short, with 9 bases between. The chain's CDR3 is CASSPPLVITGELFF. CDR3 sequence (DNA): TGTGCCAGCTCACCACCTCTAGTCATCACCGGGGAGCTGTTTTTT.

The gene calls are TRBV5-5 and TRBJ2-7; no clear D gene. The CDR3 contains 13 residues. Germline CDR1 reads SGHKS; CDR2 reads YYEKEE (reference sequence). Trimming pared 0 bases from V and 3 bases from J, leaving 7 bases between. The CDR3 bases are TGTGCCAGCAGCTTGGGGCCATTCTACGAGCAGTACTTC. This translates into CASSLGPFYEQYF.

The genes are TRBV6-5 and TRBJ2-1, with D possibly being TRBD1 (5 bases). The V and J ends lost 6 bases and 8 bases respectively, with 14 bases between them. The CDR3 covers 13 residues. Per germline, CDR1 MNHEY and CDR2 SVGAGI. As DNA, the CDR3 is TGTGCCAGCAGAGAGCAGGGTGCTGATGAGCAGTTCTTC. This gives the protein CASREQGADEQFF.

The chain links TRBV7-2 to TRBJ1-1; 8 bases map to TRBD1. This CDR3 has 14 residues. CDR1 is SGHTA, CDR2 FQGNSA, per germline. J lost 0 bases, V lost 4 bases, and 1 base had no gene match. The CDR3, as DNA: TGTGCCAGCAGCTGGGGACAGGTGAACACTGAAGCTTTCTTT. It encodes CASSWGQVNTEAFF.

This chain joins TRBV6-5 and TRBJ1-5, with TRBD1 matching over 9 bases. This CDR3 has 12 amino acids. V shed 10 bases and J 7 bases; nucleotides not matched to a gene: 5. Germline V gene data show CDR1 as MNHEY and CDR2 as SVGAGI. CDR3 loop: CATRTGDQPQHF. CDR3 nucleotide sequence: TGTGCCACCAGGACAGGGGACCAGCCCCAGCATTTT.

The chain links TRBV4-2 to TRBJ2-5; D unclear. Germline CDR1 LGHNA, CDR2 YNFKEQ. The CDR3 has 14 amino acids. The V and J ends lost 0 bases and 5 bases respectively, with 10 bases between them. CDR3 loop: CASSQEREWETQYF. For the CDR3, the DNA is TGTGCCAGCAGCCAAGAAAGAGAGTGGGAGACCCAGTACTTC.

The V call is TRBV27, the J call TRBJ2-2; 11 positions agree with TRBD1. The CDR3 has 17 residues. Per germline, CDR1 MNHEY and CDR2 SMNVEV (reference sequence). The V segment lost 6 bases and the J segment 4 bases; nucleotides outside the gene matches: 10. The CDR3 sequence is CASRPIGGQGVTGELFF. The DNA for the CDR3 is TGTGCCAGCAGACCAATAGGGGGACAGGGGGTCACCGGGGAGCTGTTTTTT.